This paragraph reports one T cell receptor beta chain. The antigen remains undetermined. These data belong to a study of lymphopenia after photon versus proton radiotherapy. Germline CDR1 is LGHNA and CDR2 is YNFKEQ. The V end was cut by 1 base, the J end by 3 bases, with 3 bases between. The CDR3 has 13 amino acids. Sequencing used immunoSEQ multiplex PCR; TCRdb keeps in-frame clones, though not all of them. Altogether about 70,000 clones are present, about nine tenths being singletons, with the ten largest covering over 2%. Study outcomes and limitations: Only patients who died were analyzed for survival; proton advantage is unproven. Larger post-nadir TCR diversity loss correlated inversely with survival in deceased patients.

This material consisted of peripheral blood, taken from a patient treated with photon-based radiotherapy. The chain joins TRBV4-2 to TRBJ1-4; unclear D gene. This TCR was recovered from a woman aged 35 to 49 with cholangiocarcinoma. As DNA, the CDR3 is TGTGCCAGCAGCCAAGTGTCTAATGAAAAACTGTTTTTT. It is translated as CASSQVSNEKLFF.